The next 7 T cell receptor beta chains were all read from a single sample in a study of human T cells and chemical hapten exposure. Documented time point: patch test 2, 6 weeks after DPC sensitization. The sample's treatment: therapeutic diphenylcyclopropenone sensitization with weekly scalp DPC. A single record per CDR3 protein comes from TCRdb applying MiXCR to the RACE reads. In the table there are 110,000 to 150,000 distinct CDR3 sequences, 12% of which are singletons. This specimen was whole blood, taken in connection with sensitization to the hapten diphenylcyclopropenone (DPC). The receptors derive from a woman between 45 and 60 years old with alopecia areata. Some clones in this sample may be carry-over from other donors' samples.

This clonotype was counted only a few times. The V and J genes are TRBV7-2 and TRBJ2-7; TRBD2 matches 9 bases. Germline loops: CDR1 SGHTA, CDR2 FQGNSA. The junction had 4 bases not matched to a gene; V was cut back by 2 bases and J by 2 bases. The CDR3 runs to 15 residues. The CDR3 DNA is TGTGCCAGCAGCTTAACCCCTAGCGGGGCCTACGAGCAGTACTTC. Residues: CASSLTPSGAYEQYF.

In this sample, this clonotype turned up many times. The rearrangement links TRBV7-9 to TRBJ2-1, with 14 bases that match TRBD2. CDR3 length: 18 residues. CDR1 and CDR2 (germline): SEHNR, FQNEAQ (reference sequence). V shed 5 bases and J 0 bases; nucleotides not matched to a gene: 6. The CDR3 is CASSGSGTSGSSYNEQFF. The DNA for the CDR3 is TGTGCCAGCAGCGGATCCGGGACTAGCGGGAGCTCCTACAATGAGCAGTTCTTC.

This chain uses TRBV18 with TRBJ2-7; 9 nucleotides match TRBD2. The CDR3 extends over 14 amino acids. The trim removed 6 bases at V and 2 bases at J, leaving 5 bases unmatched. Per germline, CDR1 KGHSH and CDR2 LQKENI. CDR3 loop: CASSGTSRTYEQYF. The CDR3, as DNA: TGTGCCAGCTCCGGGACTAGCAGAACCTACGAGCAGTACTTC.

This clonotype occurred many times. The chain combines TRBV6-2 or TRBV6-3 with TRBJ2-3; 12 bases are shared with TRBD1. Germline-derived CDR1 and CDR2 are MNHEY and SVGEGT. The V and J ends lost 10 bases and 4 bases, in that order; junction bases with no gene match: 6. CDR3 length: 14 amino acids. The CDR3 here is CATRGTGGPDTQYF. The CDR3 DNA sequence: TGTGCCACCCGAGGGACAGGGGGCCCAGATACGCAGTATTTT.

This clonotype occurred a few times. The gene calls are TRBV20-1 and TRBJ1-1; D gene uncertain. This CDR3 is built from 15 residues. Trimming stripped 4 bases from V and 1 base from J, with 16 bases between. Germline CDR1 DFQATT, CDR2 SNEGSKA (reference sequence). The CDR3, as DNA: TGCAGTGCTACGAGATACAGCCGAACGAACACTGAAGCTTTCTTT. This encodes CSATRYSRTNTEAFF.

This chain joins TRBV6-2 or TRBV6-3 and TRBJ2-1; TRBD2 aligns across 8 bases. Germline V CDR1 and CDR2: MNHEY, SVGEGT. The V and J ends lost 5 bases and 7 bases, in that order; junction bases with no gene match: 10. CDR3 length: 15 residues. DNA of the CDR3: TGTGCCAGCAGTCCCGCCGGGACTAGGGCTAATGAGCAGTTCTTC. This encodes CASSPAGTRANEQFF.

This clonotype came up a few times. V usage is TRBV19 and J usage is TRBJ2-7; D possibly corresponds to TRBD2 (5 bases). Trimming pared 5 bases from V and 2 bases from J, leaving 13 bases between. The CDR3 has 14 amino acids. The V gene's germline CDR1 is LNHDA and CDR2 SQIVND (reference sequence). CDR3 loop: CASSLRTATYEQYF. The DNA for the CDR3 is TGTGCCAGTAGTCTCAGGACTGCCACCTACGAGCAGTACTTC.